This T cell receptor beta chain was identified in a study of metastatic and nonmetastatic thyroid tumors. Study in general: The study looked at repertoires side by side in blood and in tumor or nodule tissue from malignant and benign thyroid patients.

Findings of the study overall: In both blood and tumor samples, TCR beta diversity was reported significantly higher for malignant than benign nodules.

Patients underwent thyroid surgery, and none had received any treatment before it. This clone turned up a few times. The target antigen is unknown. How the authors handled the data: For papillary thyroid cancer, a distant-metastasis classifier was constructed from CDR3 differences observed across clinicopathological groups. Using MiXCR, TCRdb re-called clones from the PCR reads. TCRdb, not the authors, supplied the V and J calls. Found here are roughly 20,000 clones, approximately 24% of them singletons; the top ten hold roughly 8%. Sequencing was carried out using adjacent normal tissue. The origin of this receptor is a female donor with papillary thyroid cancer or a benign thyroid nodule (not recorded which). Some clones in this sample may be carry-over from other donors' samples.

CDR3 in amino acids: CASSKQLAGGHNEQFF. CDR3 sequence (DNA): TGTGCCAGCAGTAAGCAACTAGCGGGAGGCCACAATGAGCAGTTCTTC. The rearrangement links TRBV28 to TRBJ2-1, with 12 bases matching TRBD2. CDR1 and CDR2 (germline): MDHEN, SYDVKM. The CDR3 has 16 amino acids. V lost 5 bases to trimming and J lost 5 bases; unmatched junction nucleotides: 7.